A selection of T cell receptor beta chains follows, all from one sample in a study of shared clonotypes between healthy human individuals. Sequenced by immunoSEQ multiplex PCR; TCRdb stores in-frame clones only, minus some. The top ten clones hold 0.37% of a sample with approximately 2,000,000 clones, just under 95% of them seen once. Sequences were obtained from naive CD4+ T cells from PBMCs. All receptors derive from a man aged 18-30 years in good health. Some clones in this sample may be carry-over from other donors' samples. CDR3s leave out the opening cysteine and the closing phenylalanine or tryptophan. Fields, in order: CDR3 protein, V gene, J gene.

ASSKDRGPQETQY,TRBV7-9,TRBJ2-5
ASSLAAGFPSHEQF,TRBV5-4,TRBJ2-1
ASSLGPSGYNEQF,TRBV5-1,TRBJ2-1
ASSGGYMASSYNEQF,TRBV2,TRBJ2-1
ASSQQGKADTQY,TRBV28,TRBJ2-3
ASSYLAGGSYNEQF,TRBV4-2,TRBJ2-1
ASSPFIRGFSYEQY,TRBV18,TRBJ2-7
SVIGLAGDLGGYTGELF,TRBV29-1,TRBJ2-2
AWRVNTEAF,TRBV30,TRBJ1-1
ASNPRKNTEAF,TRBV6-5,TRBJ1-1
ASSQAGGGGNQPQH,TRBV4-1,TRBJ1-5
ASSLGTGSTGELF,TRBV7-7,TRBJ2-2
ASSPPFTDTQY,TRBV5-1,TRBJ2-3
ASSIPRDRTPGANVLT,TRBV19,TRBJ2-6
ASSLEGDRGVYGYT,TRBV5-1,TRBJ1-2
ASNSLGTVGRGSTEAF,TRBV28,TRBJ1-1
ASSFSGTSGYNEQF,TRBV5-1,TRBJ2-1
ASSYPGLGYT,TRBV6-5,TRBJ1-2
AITGPVTDTQY,TRBV28,TRBJ2-3
ASTPGGDTGELF,TRBV7-2,TRBJ2-2
ASSLRLADPNTGELF,TRBV18,TRBJ2-2
ASSGAPGLSPGELF,TRBV9,TRBJ2-2
ASSGLTDYGYT,TRBV25-1,TRBJ1-2
AGGADLNEKLF,TRBV30,TRBJ1-4
ASSEGSSVDQPQH,TRBV2,TRBJ1-5
ASSFPVGPDTQY,TRBV5-4,TRBJ2-3
ASSPGTGASNQPQH,TRBV5-6,TRBJ1-5
ASSLRANTEAF,TRBV7-3,TRBJ1-1
ASSWRIYGAYNEQF,TRBV27,TRBJ2-1
ASSLQPLALTGELF,TRBV5-6,TRBJ2-2
ASSRLAGGPVAYEQY,TRBV18,TRBJ2-7
ASSRSRDRGRSNGYT,TRBV7-9,TRBJ1-2